This T cell receptor (beta chain) was documented in a study of shared clonotypes between healthy human individuals. With regard to this clone: Its cognate antigen is unknown.

The germline CDR1 and CDR2 sequences are MDHEN and SYDVKM. The CDR3 runs to 19 residues. Trimming took 2 bases from V and 5 from J; bases not matched to a gene: 13. Here immunoSEQ multiplex PCR was the method, and the copy in TCRdb shows in-frame clones only, minus some. This sample has 550,000 to 800,000 clones; roughly 70% occur once, and the top ten carry over 1.5%. General observations from the study: Represented diversity, genetic and exposure-history alike, was limited by few donors.

The source is a woman in her thirties in good health. This chain connects TRBV28 to TRBJ2-1; 12 positions agree with TRBD2. Sequencing was performed on memory CD4+ T cells sorted from blood. The subset: CD45RA-negative fraction. The CDR3 is CASSLPPRLAGALHNEQFF. Written as DNA, the CDR3 is TGTGCCAGCAGTTTACCCCCTAGACTAGCGGGAGCTCTCCACAATGAGCAGTTCTTC.